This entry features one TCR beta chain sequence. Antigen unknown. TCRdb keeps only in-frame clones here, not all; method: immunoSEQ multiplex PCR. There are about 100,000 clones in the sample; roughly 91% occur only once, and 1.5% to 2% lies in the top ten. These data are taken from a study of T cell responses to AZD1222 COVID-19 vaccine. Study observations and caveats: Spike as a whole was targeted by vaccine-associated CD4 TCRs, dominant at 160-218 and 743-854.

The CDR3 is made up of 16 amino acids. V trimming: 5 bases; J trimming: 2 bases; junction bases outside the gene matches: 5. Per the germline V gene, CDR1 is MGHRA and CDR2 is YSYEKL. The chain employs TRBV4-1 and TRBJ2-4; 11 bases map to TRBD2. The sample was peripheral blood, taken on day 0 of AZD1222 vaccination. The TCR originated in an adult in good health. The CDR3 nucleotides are TGCGCCAGCAGCTTACTAGCGGGAGTGCCCAAAAACATTCAGTACTTC. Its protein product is CASSLLAGVPKNIQYF.